Detailed here is one T cell receptor beta chain. The antigen is undetermined. In germline, CDR1 is GTSNPN, CDR2 SVGIG (reference sequence). V was pared by 0 bases and J by 2 bases, with 7 bases between. CDR3 length equals 14 residues. The data were taken from a study of shared clonotypes between healthy human individuals. Genomic DNA (from each subset) was split evenly across several immunoSEQ plates. Clones were sequenced by immunoSEQ multiplex PCR, and TCRdb holds only the in-frame ones, with some missing. The data contain 550,000 to 600,000 clones, around 78% of them singletons. Donors, healthy HIV-negative adults, lacked recent acute infections or vaccinations. Donors, without exception, were Caucasian adults residing in Nashville, Tennessee. Findings and caveats of the study: Apart from blood, nothing was sampled; tissue repertoires likely differ.

The sequencing sample was made of PBMCs. The chain combines TRBV30 with TRBJ1-4, with D uncertain. The source is a woman aged 40 to 55 in good health. Some clones in this sample may be carry-over from other donors' samples. CDR3 amino acids: CAWSVRSTNEKLFF. As DNA, the CDR3 is TGTGCCTGGAGTGTGCGTAGCACTAATGAAAAACTGTTTTTT.